These 5 T cell receptor beta chains were sequenced from one sample in a study of Graves' ophthalmopathy and Graves' hyperthyroidism (dated by TCRdb to the late 2010s). Sequencing used an Illumina HiSeq 2000. TCR beta CDR3 regions were amplified from RNA transcripts for repertoire sequencing. The first round was an RT-PCR using HTBI primers with the Qiagen OneStep RT-PCR kit, and this first round was followed by a second-round multiplex PCR, then size selection and purification. TCRdb redid the processing of the public reads, applying fastp at Q25 and MiXCR, and retained in-frame beta chains. CDR3 protein sequences are deduplicated, and each keeps its most common genes and DNA. A total of over 150,000 distinct CDR3 sequences appear in this sample, 30% to 45% of them only once. 5.8% of the sample rests with the top ten. Sequencing was done on a sample of peripheral blood. The receptors originated from a woman aged 40 to 55 with Graves' ophthalmopathy. Donor details come from another sample of the same person, matched by shared clones.

The V and J genes are TRBV28 and TRBJ2-7; 11 positions agree with TRBD2. The trim removed 6 bases at V and 5 bases at J, leaving 9 bases unmatched. The CDR3 is 15 residues long. Germline values: CDR1 MDHEN, CDR2 SYDVKM. In DNA, the CDR3 is TGTGCCAGCAGGAGAACTAGCGGGGGTGGACACGAGCAGTACTTC. This sequence encodes CASRRTSGGGHEQYF.

This chain joins TRBV7-2 and TRBJ2-5; D not certain. Germline V CDR1 and CDR2: SGHTA, FQGNSA. The CDR3 runs to 14 residues. V lost 2 bases, J lost 2 bases, and 9 bases lay in between. For the CDR3, the DNA is TGTGCCAGCAGCTTAAGGAGTGGGCAAGAGACCCAGTACTTC. It translates to CASSLRSGQETQYF.

This clonotype was counted ten times or more. The CDR3 loop is CASSLVAGRQETQYF. Written as DNA, the CDR3 is TGTGCCAGCAGCTTAGTGGCGGGGCGCCAAGAGACCCAGTACTTC. The chain carries TRBV7-2 and TRBJ2-5, with D perhaps matching TRBD2 (6 bases). The V and J ends lost 1 base and 1 base respectively, with 10 bases between them. Germline V gene lookup returns CDR1 SGHTA and CDR2 FQGNSA. The CDR3 spans 15 residues.

In its sample, this clonotype was seen many times. This chain connects TRBV9 to TRBJ2-7; unclear D gene. Trimming cost V 0 bases and J 0 bases, with 7 bases left between them. CDR1 and CDR2 (germline): SGDLS, YYNGEE. This CDR3 comprises 14 residues. CDR3 sequence reads: CASSVELSSYEQYF. The CDR3 coding sequence is TGTGCCAGCAGCGTAGAGTTAAGCTCCTACGAGCAGTACTTC.

This clonotype was picked up many times. The V call is TRBV2, the J call TRBJ1-1; perhaps TRBD1 as D (6 bases). This CDR3 comprises 14 residues. Germline loops: CDR1 SNHLY, CDR2 FYNNEI. V was clipped by 5 bases and J by 4 bases, with 14 bases between them. CDR3 in amino acids: CASSFSTGTTEAFF. In DNA form, the CDR3 reads TGTGCCAGCAGTTTTTCAACAGGGACCACTGAAGCTTTCTTT.